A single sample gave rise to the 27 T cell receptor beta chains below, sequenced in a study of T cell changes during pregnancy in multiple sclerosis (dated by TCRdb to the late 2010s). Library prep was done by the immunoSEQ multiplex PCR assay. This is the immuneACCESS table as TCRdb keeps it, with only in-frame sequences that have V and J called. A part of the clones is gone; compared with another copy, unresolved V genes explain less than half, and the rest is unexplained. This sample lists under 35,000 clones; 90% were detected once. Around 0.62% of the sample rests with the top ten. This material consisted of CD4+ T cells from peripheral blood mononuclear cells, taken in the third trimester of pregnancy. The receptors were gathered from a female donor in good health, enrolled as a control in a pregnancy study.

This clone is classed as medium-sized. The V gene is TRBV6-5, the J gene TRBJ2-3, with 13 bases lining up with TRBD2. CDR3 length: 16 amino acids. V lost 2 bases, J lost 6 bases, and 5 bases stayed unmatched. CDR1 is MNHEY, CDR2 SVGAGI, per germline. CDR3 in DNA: TGTGCCAGCAGTTACGTAGGGACTAGCGGGGCGGATACGCAGTATTTT. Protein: CASSYVGTSGADTQYF.

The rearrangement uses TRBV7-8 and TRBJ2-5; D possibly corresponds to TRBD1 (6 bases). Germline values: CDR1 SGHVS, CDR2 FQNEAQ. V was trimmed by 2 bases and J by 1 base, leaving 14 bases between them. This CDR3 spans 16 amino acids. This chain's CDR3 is CASSLSWQGTQETQYF. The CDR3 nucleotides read TGTGCCAGCAGCTTATCCTGGCAGGGGACCCAAGAGACCCAGTACTTC.

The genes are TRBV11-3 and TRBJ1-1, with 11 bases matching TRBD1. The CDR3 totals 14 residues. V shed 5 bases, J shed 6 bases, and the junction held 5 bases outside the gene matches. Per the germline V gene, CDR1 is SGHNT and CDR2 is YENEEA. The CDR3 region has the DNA TGTGCCAGCAGCGCTGGGGACAGGGGGGCTGAAGCTTTCTTT. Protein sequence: CASSAGDRGAEAFF. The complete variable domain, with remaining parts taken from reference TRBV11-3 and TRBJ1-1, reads EAGVVQSPRYKIIEKKQPVAFWCNPISGHNTLYWYLQNLGQGPELLIRYENEEAVDDSQLPKDRFSAERLKGVDSTLKIQPAELGDSAVYLCASSAGDRGAEAFFGQGTRLTVV.

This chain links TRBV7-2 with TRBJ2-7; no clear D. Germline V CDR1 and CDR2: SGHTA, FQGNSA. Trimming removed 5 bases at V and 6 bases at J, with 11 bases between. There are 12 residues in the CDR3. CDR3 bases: TGTGCCAGCAGCCTCCGCCTCGGCGAGCAGTACTTC. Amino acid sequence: CASSLRLGEQYF.

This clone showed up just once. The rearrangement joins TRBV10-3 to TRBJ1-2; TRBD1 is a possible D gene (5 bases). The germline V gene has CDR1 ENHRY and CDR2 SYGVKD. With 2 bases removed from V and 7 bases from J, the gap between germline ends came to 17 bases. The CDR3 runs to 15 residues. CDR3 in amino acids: CAISEREGQLSGYTF. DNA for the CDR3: TGTGCCATCAGTGAGAGGGAGGGGCAGCTTAGTGGCTACACCTTC.

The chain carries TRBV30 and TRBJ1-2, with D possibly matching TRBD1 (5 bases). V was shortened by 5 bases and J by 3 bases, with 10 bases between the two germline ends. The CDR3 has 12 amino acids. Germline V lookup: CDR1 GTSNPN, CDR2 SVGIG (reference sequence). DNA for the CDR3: TGTGCCTGGGTCCCGGGGGACTATGGCTACACCTTC. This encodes CAWVPGDYGYTF. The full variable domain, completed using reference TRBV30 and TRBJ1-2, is SQTIHQWPATLVQPVGSPLSLECTVEGTSNPNLYWYRQAAGRGLQLLFYSVGIGQISSEVPQNLSASRPQDRQFILSSKKLLLSDSGFYLCAWVPGDYGYTFGSGTRLTVV.

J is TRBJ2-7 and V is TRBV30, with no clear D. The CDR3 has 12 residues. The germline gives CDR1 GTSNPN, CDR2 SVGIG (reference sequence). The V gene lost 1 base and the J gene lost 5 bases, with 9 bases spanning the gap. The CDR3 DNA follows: TGTGCCTGGAGTGCGGGTGGAGACGAGCAGTACTTC. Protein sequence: CAWSAGGDEQYF.

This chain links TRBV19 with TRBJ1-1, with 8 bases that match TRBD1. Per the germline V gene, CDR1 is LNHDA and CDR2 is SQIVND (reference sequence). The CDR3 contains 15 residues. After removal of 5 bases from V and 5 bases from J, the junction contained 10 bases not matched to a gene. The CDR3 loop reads CASSPIDRGGTEAFF. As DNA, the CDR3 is TGTGCCAGTAGTCCAATCGACAGGGGTGGGACTGAAGCTTTCTTT.

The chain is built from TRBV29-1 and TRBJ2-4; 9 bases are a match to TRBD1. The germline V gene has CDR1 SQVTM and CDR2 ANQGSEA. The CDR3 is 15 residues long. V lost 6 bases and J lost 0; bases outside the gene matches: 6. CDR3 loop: CSVRGTGLAKNIQYF. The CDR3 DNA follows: TGCAGCGTGAGAGGGACAGGGCTAGCCAAAAACATTCAGTACTTC.

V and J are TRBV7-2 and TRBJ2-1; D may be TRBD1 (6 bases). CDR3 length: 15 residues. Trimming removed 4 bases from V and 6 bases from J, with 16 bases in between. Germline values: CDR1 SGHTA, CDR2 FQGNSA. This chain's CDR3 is CASSSQGIHPNEQFF. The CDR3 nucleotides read TGTGCCAGCAGCTCACAGGGTATCCACCCCAATGAGCAGTTCTTC.

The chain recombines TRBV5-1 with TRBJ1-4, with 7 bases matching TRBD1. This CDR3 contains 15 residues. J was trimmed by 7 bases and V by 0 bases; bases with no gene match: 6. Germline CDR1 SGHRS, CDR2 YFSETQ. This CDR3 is CASSLGQGGGEKLFF. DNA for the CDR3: TGCGCCAGCAGCTTGGGACAGGGCGGAGGTGAAAAACTGTTTTTT.

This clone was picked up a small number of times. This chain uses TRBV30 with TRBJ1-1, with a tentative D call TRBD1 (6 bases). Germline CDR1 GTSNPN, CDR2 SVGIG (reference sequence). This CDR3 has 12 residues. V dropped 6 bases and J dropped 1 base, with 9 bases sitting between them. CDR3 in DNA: TGTGCCTGCGGACAGCGGAACACTGAAGCTTTCTTT. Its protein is CACGQRNTEAFF.

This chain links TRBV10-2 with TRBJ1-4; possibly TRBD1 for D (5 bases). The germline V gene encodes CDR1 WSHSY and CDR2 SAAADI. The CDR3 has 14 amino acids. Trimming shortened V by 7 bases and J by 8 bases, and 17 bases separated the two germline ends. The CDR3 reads CASTKGGKGEKLFF. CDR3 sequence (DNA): TGCGCCAGCACGAAGGGAGGAAAGGGGGAAAAACTGTTTTTT.

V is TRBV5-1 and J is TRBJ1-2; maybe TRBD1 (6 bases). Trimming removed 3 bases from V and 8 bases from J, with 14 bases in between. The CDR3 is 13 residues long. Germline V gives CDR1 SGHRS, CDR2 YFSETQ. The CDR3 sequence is CASSSTGLGGYTF. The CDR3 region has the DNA TGCGCCAGCAGCTCCACAGGGCTCGGCGGCTACACCTTC.

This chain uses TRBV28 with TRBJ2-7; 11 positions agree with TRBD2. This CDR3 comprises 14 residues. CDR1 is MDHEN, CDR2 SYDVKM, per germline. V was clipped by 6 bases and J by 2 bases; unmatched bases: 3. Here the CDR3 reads CASSTSGRTYEQYF. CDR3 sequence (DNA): TGTGCCAGCAGCACTAGCGGGAGAACCTACGAGCAGTACTTC.

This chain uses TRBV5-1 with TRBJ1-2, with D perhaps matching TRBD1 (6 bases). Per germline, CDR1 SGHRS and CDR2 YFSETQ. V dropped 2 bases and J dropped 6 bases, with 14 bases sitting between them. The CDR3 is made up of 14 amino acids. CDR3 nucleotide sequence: TGCGCCAGCAGCTTTCGGGGGGGGCAGGATGGCTACACCTTC. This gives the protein CASSFRGGQDGYTF.

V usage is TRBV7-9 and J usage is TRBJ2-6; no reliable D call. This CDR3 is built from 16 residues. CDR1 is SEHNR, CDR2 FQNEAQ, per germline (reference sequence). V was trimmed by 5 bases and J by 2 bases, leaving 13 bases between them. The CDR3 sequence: CASSALLRAGANVLTF. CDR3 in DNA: TGTGCCAGCAGCGCCCTCCTTCGGGCTGGGGCCAACGTCCTGACTTTC.

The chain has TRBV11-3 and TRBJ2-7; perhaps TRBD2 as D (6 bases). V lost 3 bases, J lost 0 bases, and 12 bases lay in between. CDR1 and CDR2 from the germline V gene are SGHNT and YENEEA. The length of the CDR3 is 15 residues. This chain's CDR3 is CASSLGGVSSYEQYF. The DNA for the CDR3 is TGTGCCAGCAGCTTGGGCGGGGTGAGCTCCTACGAGCAGTACTTC.

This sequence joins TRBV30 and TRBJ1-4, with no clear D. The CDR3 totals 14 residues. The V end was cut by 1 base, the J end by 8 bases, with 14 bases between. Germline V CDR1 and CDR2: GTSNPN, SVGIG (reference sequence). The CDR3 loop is CAWSAGNGLEKLFF. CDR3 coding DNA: TGTGCCTGGAGTGCAGGAAATGGGCTGGAAAAACTGTTTTTT.

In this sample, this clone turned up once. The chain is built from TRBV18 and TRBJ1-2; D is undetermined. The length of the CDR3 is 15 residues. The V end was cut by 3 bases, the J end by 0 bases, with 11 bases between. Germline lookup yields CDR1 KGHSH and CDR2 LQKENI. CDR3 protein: CASSPSQVANYGYTF. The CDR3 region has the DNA TGTGCCAGCTCACCGTCCCAGGTAGCTAACTATGGCTACACCTTC.

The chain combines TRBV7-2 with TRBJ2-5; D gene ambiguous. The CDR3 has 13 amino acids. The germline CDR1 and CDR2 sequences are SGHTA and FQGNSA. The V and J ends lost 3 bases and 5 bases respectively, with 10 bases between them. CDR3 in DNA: TGTGCCAGCAGCTTCTTCCGGTCTGAGACCCAGTACTTC. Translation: CASSFFRSETQYF.

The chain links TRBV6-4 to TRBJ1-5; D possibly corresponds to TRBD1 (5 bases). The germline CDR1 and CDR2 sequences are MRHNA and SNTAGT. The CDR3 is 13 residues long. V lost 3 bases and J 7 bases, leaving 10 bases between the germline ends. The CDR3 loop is CASSDTQGQPQHF. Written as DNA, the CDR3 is TGTGCCAGCAGTGATACGCAGGGCCAGCCCCAGCATTTT.

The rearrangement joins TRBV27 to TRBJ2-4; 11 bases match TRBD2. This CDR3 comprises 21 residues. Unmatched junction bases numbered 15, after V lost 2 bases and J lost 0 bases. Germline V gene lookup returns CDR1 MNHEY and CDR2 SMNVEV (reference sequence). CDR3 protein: CASSLRAYRGLADIAKNIQYF. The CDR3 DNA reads TGTGCCAGCAGTTTAAGGGCCTACAGGGGACTAGCGGACATAGCCAAAAACATTCAGTACTTC.

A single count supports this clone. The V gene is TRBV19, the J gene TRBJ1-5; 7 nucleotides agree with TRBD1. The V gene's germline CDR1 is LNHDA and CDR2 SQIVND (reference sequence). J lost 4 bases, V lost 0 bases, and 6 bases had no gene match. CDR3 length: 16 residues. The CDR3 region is CASSIEGGQLNQPQHF. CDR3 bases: TGTGCCAGTAGTATAGAAGGGGGACAGTTAAATCAGCCCCAGCATTTT.

CDR3 coding DNA: TGTGCCATCAGTGAGCCATCCGGGACAGGCGTCTATGGCTACACCTTC. Translation gives CAISEPSGTGVYGYTF. This rearrangement joins TRBV10-3 to TRBJ1-2; 8 positions agree with TRBD1. The length of the CDR3 is 16 residues. Unmatched junction bases numbered 9, after V lost 2 bases and J lost 4 bases. CDR1 is ENHRY and CDR2 is SYGVKD in the germline V gene.

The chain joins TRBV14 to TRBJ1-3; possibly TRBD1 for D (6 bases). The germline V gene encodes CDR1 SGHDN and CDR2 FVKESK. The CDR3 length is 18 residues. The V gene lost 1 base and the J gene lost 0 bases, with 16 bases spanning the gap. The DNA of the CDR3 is TGTGCCAGCAGCCAAGGCGGACAGAGACTCAACTCTGGAAACACCATATATTTT. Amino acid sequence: CASSQGGQRLNSGNTIYF.

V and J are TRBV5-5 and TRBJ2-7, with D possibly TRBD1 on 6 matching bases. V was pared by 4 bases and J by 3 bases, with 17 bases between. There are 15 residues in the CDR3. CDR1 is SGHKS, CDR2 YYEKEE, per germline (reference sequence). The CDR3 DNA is TGTGCCAGCAGCCCCCAGGGGTTGGGGAACTACGAGCAGTACTTC. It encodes CASSPQGLGNYEQYF.